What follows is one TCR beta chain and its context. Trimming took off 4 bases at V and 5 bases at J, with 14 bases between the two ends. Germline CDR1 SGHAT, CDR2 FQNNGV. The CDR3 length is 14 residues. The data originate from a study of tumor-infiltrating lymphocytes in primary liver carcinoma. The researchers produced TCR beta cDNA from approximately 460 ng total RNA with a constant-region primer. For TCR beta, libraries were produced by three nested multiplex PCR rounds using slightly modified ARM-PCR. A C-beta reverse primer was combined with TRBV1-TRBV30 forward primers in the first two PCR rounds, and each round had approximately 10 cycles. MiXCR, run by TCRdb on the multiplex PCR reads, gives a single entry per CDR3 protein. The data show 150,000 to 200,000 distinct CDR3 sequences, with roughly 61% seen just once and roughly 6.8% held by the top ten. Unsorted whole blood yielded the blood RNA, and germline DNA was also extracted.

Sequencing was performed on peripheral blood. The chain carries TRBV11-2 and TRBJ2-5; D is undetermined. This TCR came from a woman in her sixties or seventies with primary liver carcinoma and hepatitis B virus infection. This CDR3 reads CASSSPNSRETQYF. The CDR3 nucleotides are TGTGCCAGCAGCTCACCAAACTCAAGGGAGACCCAGTACTTC.